This T cell receptor (beta chain) was documented in a study of PD-1 blockade in classical Hodgkin lymphoma. Per the germline V gene, CDR1 is KGHSH and CDR2 is LQKENI. This CDR3 is 15 amino acids long. V lost 8 bases to trimming and J lost 3 bases, with 20 bases between them. Exposure to brentuximab vedotin varied, and each patient had relapsed following autologous stem cell transplantation. Assay used: immunoSEQ multiplex PCR; TCRdb lists only in-frame clones, some missing. The sample lists roughly 140,000 clones; around 73% were seen once. This clonotype was sampled from a human donor with classical Hodgkin lymphoma. J is TRBJ2-7 and V is TRBV18; weak D call: TRBD1 (6 bases). The specimen comprised peripheral blood mononuclear cells (PBMCs), sampled before the second cycle of nivolumab. Here the CDR3 reads CASALTQGINYEQYF. CDR3 coding DNA: TGTGCCAGCGCCCTCACTCAGGGGATCAACTACGAGCAGTACTTC.